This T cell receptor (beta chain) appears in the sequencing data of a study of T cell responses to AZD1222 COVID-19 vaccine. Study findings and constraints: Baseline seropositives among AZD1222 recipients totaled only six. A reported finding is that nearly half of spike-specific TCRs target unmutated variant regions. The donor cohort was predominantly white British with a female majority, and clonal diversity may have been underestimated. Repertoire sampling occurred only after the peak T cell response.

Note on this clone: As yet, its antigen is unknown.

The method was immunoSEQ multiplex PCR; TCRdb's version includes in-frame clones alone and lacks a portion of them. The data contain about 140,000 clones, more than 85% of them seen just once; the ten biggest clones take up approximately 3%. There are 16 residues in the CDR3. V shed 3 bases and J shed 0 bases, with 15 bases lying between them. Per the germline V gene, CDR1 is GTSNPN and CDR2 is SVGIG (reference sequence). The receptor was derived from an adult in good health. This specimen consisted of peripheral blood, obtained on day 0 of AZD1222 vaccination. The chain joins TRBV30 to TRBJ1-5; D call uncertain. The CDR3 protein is CAWSGSGLYSNQPQHF. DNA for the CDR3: TGTGCCTGGAGCGGGTCCGGACTTTATAGCAATCAGCCCCAGCATTTT.